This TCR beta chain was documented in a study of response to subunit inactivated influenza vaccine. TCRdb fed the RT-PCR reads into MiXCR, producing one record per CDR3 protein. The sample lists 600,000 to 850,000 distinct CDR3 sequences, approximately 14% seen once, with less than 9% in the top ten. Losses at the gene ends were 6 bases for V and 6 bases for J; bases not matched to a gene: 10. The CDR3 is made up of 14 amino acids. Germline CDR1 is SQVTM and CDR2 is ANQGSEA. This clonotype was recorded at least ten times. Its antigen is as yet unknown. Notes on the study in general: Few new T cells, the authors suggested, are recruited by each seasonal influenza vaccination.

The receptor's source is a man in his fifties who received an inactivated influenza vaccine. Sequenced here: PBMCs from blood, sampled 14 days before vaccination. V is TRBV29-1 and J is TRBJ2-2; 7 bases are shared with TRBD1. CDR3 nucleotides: TGCAGCGTCTCAGGGGGTCACGGTGCCGGGGAGCTGTTTTTT. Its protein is CSVSGGHGAGELFF.